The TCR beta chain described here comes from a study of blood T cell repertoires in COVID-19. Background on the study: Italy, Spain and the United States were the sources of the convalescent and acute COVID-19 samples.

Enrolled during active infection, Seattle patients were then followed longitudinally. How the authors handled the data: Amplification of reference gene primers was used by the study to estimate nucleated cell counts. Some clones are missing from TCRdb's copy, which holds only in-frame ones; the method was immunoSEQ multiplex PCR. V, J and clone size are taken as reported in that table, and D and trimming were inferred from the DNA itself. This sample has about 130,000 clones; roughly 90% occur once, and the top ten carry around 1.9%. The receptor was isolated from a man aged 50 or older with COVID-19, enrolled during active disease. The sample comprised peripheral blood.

CDR3 sequence: CASSLPGYGETQYF. The CDR3, as DNA: TGTGCCAGCAGCTTACCAGGGTATGGGGAGACCCAGTACTTC. The chain joins TRBV7-9 to TRBJ2-5; tentatively, D is TRBD1 (5 bases). Trimming left V 2 bases short and J 5 bases short, with 12 bases between. CDR1 is SEHNR, CDR2 FQNEAQ, per germline (reference sequence). The CDR3 has 14 residues. Full variable domain (outside the CDR3, taken from reference TRBV7-9 and TRBJ2-5): DTGVSQNPRHKITKRGQNVTFRCDPISEHNRLYWYRQTLGQGPEFLTYFQNEAQLEKSRLLSDRFSAERPKGSFSTLEIQRTEQGDSAMYLCASSLPGYGETQYFGPGTRLLVL.